The 20 T cell receptor beta chains listed next were all sequenced from one sample in a study of radiotherapy plus CTLA-4 blockade in lung cancer. TCRdb keeps only in-frame clones here, not all; method: immunoSEQ multiplex PCR. Of approximately 100,000 clones listed, 82% were seen once; the top ten hold nearly 3.5%. The sample consisted of peripheral blood, taken from a patient treated with radiotherapy plus ipilimumab. The source is a human donor with non-small cell lung cancer who had a partial response to radiotherapy plus ipilimumab.

The V and J genes are TRBV20-1 and TRBJ2-1; D gene ambiguous. The CDR3 loop spans 11 amino acids. Per germline, CDR1 DFQATT and CDR2 SNEGSKA (reference sequence). Between the trimmed V and J ends, which lost 3 bases and 5 bases, there was a span of 5 bases. DNA of the CDR3: TGCAGTGCTAGCCTCGACAATGAGCAGTTCTTC. This translates into CSASLDNEQFF.

The chain recombines TRBV28 with TRBJ1-5; D ambiguous. The V gene's germline CDR1 is MDHEN and CDR2 SYDVKM. The CDR3 sequence is 12 residues long. With 7 bases removed from V and 12 bases from J, the gap between germline ends came to 16 bases. The CDR3 nucleotides are TGTGCCAGCACCCTGGAGGGCAGTAACCAGCATTTT. It specifies CASTLEGSNQHF. Full variable domain (remainder filled in from reference TRBV28 and TRBJ1-5): DVKVTQSSRYLVKRTGEKVFLECVQDMDHENMFWYRQDPGLGLRLIYFSYDVKMKEKGDIPEGYSVSREKKERFSLILESASTNQTSMYLCASTLEGSNQHFGDGTRLSIL.

This sequence joins TRBV27 and TRBJ1-5; unclear D gene. CDR3 length: 15 residues. Looked up from germline, CDR1 is MNHEY and CDR2 is SMNVEV (reference sequence). Trimming left V 5 bases short and J 0 bases short, with 11 bases between. CDR3 in amino acids: CASSLTVPSNQPQHF. CDR3 coding DNA: TGTGCCAGCAGTCTCACGGTACCTAGCAATCAGCCCCAGCATTTT.

The chain has TRBV7-9 and TRBJ2-1; 8 bases are a match to TRBD2. The V segment lost 4 bases and the J segment 1 base; nucleotides outside the gene matches: 6. The CDR3 runs 16 residues. Germline V gene lookup returns CDR1 SEHNR and CDR2 FQNEAQ (reference sequence). As DNA, the CDR3 is TGTGCCAGCAGCTCGTTCAAGCGGGAGTCCTACAATGAGCAGTTCTTC. Its translation: CASSSFKRESYNEQFF.

This chain connects TRBV9 to TRBJ2-5; maybe TRBD1 (6 bases). V lost 0 bases to trimming and J lost 4 bases, with 22 bases between them. The CDR3 contains 18 residues. From germline, CDR1 is SGDLS and CDR2 YYNGEE. The CDR3 reads CASSVEGSLWTEGETQYF. In nucleotides, the CDR3 is TGTGCCAGCAGCGTAGAGGGATCCCTTTGGACAGAGGGAGAGACCCAGTACTTC.

The V and J genes are TRBV7-3 and TRBJ2-5; 7 bases map to TRBD2. This CDR3 is built from 15 residues. The germline CDR1 and CDR2 sequences are SGHTA and FQGTGA. Trimming removed 3 bases from V and 4 bases from J; junction bases left unmatched: 8. The CDR3, as DNA: TGTGCCAGCAGCTTCTCCGGGAGGAGGAGAGAGACCCAGTACTTC. This translates into CASSFSGRRRETQYF.

The chain uses TRBV5-4 and TRBJ2-1; 10 bases are shared with TRBD1. Looked up from germline, CDR1 is SGHNT and CDR2 is YYREEE (reference sequence). V shed 9 bases and J 4 bases; nucleotides not matched to a gene: 4. CDR3 length equals 13 residues. The DNA for the CDR3 is TGTGCCACCCGGGGACAGGGGTACAATGAGCAGTTCTTC. Protein: CATRGQGYNEQFF.

The genes are TRBV21-1 and TRBJ2-2; the table names TRBD2, a call not compared with the DNA. TRBV21-1 is noted as a pseudogene. This CDR3 contains 14 residues. The CDR3 sequence is CASSKAGGDRGAVF. The CDR3 coding sequence is TGTGCCAGCAGCAAAGCGGGAGGGGACCGGGGAGCTGTTTTT.

The chain joins TRBV6-1 to TRBJ1-1; 8 bases align to TRBD1. There are 14 residues in the CDR3. CDR1 is MNHNS and CDR2 is SASEGT in the germline V gene. V lost 5 bases and J lost 4; bases outside the gene matches: 6. CDR3 sequence (DNA): TGTGCCAGCAGTCCGCCGGGACAGGCCACTGAAGCTTTCTTT. Translated, it gives CASSPPGQATEAFF.

V is TRBV21-1 and J is TRBJ2-4; the listed D gene, TRBD2, was not tested against the DNA. TRBV21-1 is reported as a pseudogene. The CDR3 extends over 14 amino acids. The CDR3 DNA follows: TGTGCCAGCACCTTACCGCGGGAGAAAAACATTCAGTACTTC. Translating it yields CASTLPREKNIQYF.

This clone was counted a single time. V and J are TRBV5-6 and TRBJ1-3, with a possible D match to TRBD1 (5 bases). The germline V gene encodes CDR1 SGHDT and CDR2 YYEEEE. Trimming pared 3 bases from V and 1 base from J, leaving 20 bases between. The CDR3 contains 18 residues. The CDR3 is CASSSVAGSIRSGNTIYF. Written as DNA, the CDR3 is TGTGCCAGCAGCTCCGTGGCAGGGTCAATCCGATCTGGAAACACCATATATTTT.

The chain couples TRBV4-2 to TRBJ2-3; D gene uncertain. The CDR3 is 16 residues long. Germline CDR1 LGHNA, CDR2 YNFKEQ. V was clipped by 1 base and J by 4 bases, with 15 bases between them. This CDR3 is CASSQVPNSRSDTQYF. CDR3 in DNA: TGTGCCAGCAGCCAAGTTCCGAACTCAAGATCAGATACGCAGTATTTT.

The chain employs TRBV6-4 and TRBJ2-2; 9 bases match TRBD2. Losses at the gene ends were 5 bases for V and 6 bases for J; bases not matched to a gene: 4. In germline, CDR1 is MRHNA, CDR2 SNTAGT. The CDR3 is made up of 14 amino acids. The CDR3, as DNA: TGTGCCAGCAGTCTAGCGGGACACCCCGGGGAGCTGTTTTTT. Encoded protein: CASSLAGHPGELFF.

The chain is built from TRBV28 and TRBJ2-1; TRBD2 matches 8 bases. The germline V gene encodes CDR1 MDHEN and CDR2 SYDVKM. V dropped 5 bases and J dropped 3; count of bases not matched to a gene: 9. The CDR3 length is 16 residues. The CDR3 region is CASSPPLAGYYNEQFF. The CDR3 DNA reads TGTGCCAGCAGTCCTCCCCTAGCGGGCTACTACAATGAGCAGTTCTTC.

This clone was recorded once. The rearrangement uses TRBV2 and TRBJ2-1, with D possibly being TRBD2 (5 bases). Germline-derived CDR1 and CDR2 are SNHLY and FYNNEI. Trimming removed 3 bases at V and 1 base at J, with 10 bases between. The CDR3 runs to 15 residues. This CDR3 is CASSEIGVSYNEQFF. CDR3 DNA sequence: TGTGCCAGCAGTGAGATCGGGGTATCCTACAATGAGCAGTTCTTC. Based on the CDR3 plus reference TRBV2 and TRBJ2-1, the full variable domain is EPEVTQTPSHQVTQMGQEVILRCVPISNHLYFYWYRQILGQKVEFLVSFYNNEISEKSEIFDDQFSVERPDGSNFTLKIRSTKLEDSAMYFCASSEIGVSYNEQFFGPGTRLTVL.

The chain carries TRBV29-1 and TRBJ1-1, with TRBD1 matching 9 bases. The CDR3 runs 13 residues. Germline values: CDR1 SQVTM, CDR2 ANQGSEA. J gave up 3 bases and V 6 bases, and 5 bases lay outside the gene matches. CDR3 protein: CSVAWTGDTEAFF. CDR3 nucleotides: TGCAGCGTCGCCTGGACAGGGGACACTGAAGCTTTCTTT.

The chain couples TRBV28 to TRBJ2-3, with 7 positions matching TRBD2. Per the germline V gene, CDR1 is MDHEN and CDR2 is SYDVKM. This CDR3 is 18 amino acids long. V trimming: 5 bases; J trimming: 3 bases; junction bases outside the gene matches: 17. CDR3 residues: CASSTISWRERSTDTQYF. CDR3 DNA sequence: TGTGCCAGCAGTACTATTAGCTGGCGGGAGAGAAGTACAGATACGCAGTATTTT.

The V call is TRBV15, the J call TRBJ1-5; possibly TRBD1 for D (6 bases). This CDR3 is built from 15 residues. The germline CDR1 and CDR2 sequences are LNHNV and YYDKDF (reference sequence). The V and J ends lost 0 bases and 2 bases respectively, with 8 bases between them. The CDR3 bases are TGTGCCACCAGCAGAGATAAGGGGGGCAATCAGCCCCAGCATTTT. It specifies CATSRDKGGNQPQHF.

This clone was counted a few times. The chain couples TRBV18 to TRBJ2-7; no clear D. Between the trimmed V and J ends, which lost 0 bases and 0 bases, there was a span of 3 bases. CDR3 size: 13 residues. Germline V CDR1 and CDR2: KGHSH, LQKENI. CDR3 protein: CASSPPSSYEQYF. The CDR3 DNA follows: TGTGCCAGCTCACCACCCAGCTCCTACGAGCAGTACTTC. The entire variable domain, with the rest obtained from reference TRBV18 and TRBJ2-7, is as follows: NAGVMQNPRHLVRRRGQEARLRCSPMKGHSHVYWYRQLPEEGLKFMVYLQKENIIDESGMPKERFSAEFPKEGPSILRIQQVVRGDSAAYFCASSPPSSYEQYFGPGTRLTVT.

The chain carries TRBV7-3 and TRBJ2-5; a weak D match, TRBD1 (6 bases). The CDR3 has 16 amino acids. The germline V and J ends were trimmed by 5 bases and 0 bases, with 16 bases remaining between them. CDR1 and CDR2 (germline): SGHTA, FQGTGA. The CDR3 here is CASSLQGRLYQETQYF. Here the CDR3 DNA reads TGTGCCAGCAGCCTCCAGGGGAGACTGTACCAAGAGACCCAGTACTTC.